This note documents a single TCR beta chain sequence. This clonotype was found many times. The target of this receptor is not known. No per-base quality is available; no much larger clone lies one base away. The CDR3 goes from the cysteine to the phenylalanine over 12 residues. Just CDR3 DNA is preserved here, 36 bases in frame from base 1. Relative to germline, V is 2 bases shorter and J is 6 bases shorter, with 8 bases between their ends. The germline V gene provides CDR1 SQVTM and CDR2 ANQGSEA. What the time point label conveys for this sample: newly diagnosed GD, antithyroid drugs for less than 3 months. For both TCR sequencing and RNA sequencing, RNA was extracted from PBMCs in TRIzol. The diagnosis of Graves' disease followed American Thyroid Association guidelines. Patients for the study were recruited at an endocrinology department in Xi'an, China. Each patient gave 8.5 to 9.5 milliliters of peripheral blood, collected in an EDTA anticoagulant tube. Ficoll Paque Plus density gradient separation was used to isolate PBMCs, and no additional T cell sorting was done. An Agilent 2100 Bioanalyzer and agarose gel were used to check RNA quality, while a NanoDrop 2000 measured RNA concentration.

Libraries were prepared through multiplex PCR. The sequencing machine was an Illumina HiSeq 4000. CDR3 regions were amplified by Arm-PCR with iRepertoire HTBI primers to construct TCR beta libraries. Before sequencing, the PCR products underwent gel purification. On the authors' methods: Gene usage analysis of CDR3 amino acid clonotypes relied on the roughly 58 TRBV and 13 to 15 TRBJ segments identified across samples. Filtered high-quality paired reads were merged into contigs using COPE and FqMerger. Contigs were aligned with BLAST to IMGT TRBV, TRBD and TRBJ reference genes, and CDR3 was defined per IMGT. Clonotypes above 0.1% frequency were classified as highly expanded clones. Repertoire diversity was measured by Shannon entropy, and V-J evenness by the Gini coefficient. A clonotype found in more than one individual was treated as public. The raw public data were reprocessed by TCRdb itself: fastp quality trimming at Q25, MiXCR clonotype calling, in-frame beta chains only. When rows share a CDR3 protein, they turn into one entry using the most common DNA and genes. The V and J calls and clone size come from TCRdb's table, not from the authors' own analysis. In this sample the table shows approximately 440,000 distinct CDR3 sequences, 15% to 20% of which occur a single time. Together, the top ten hold 10% to 15% of the sample.

This specimen belongs to a study of regulatory T cells in long-lasting Graves disease (dated by TCRdb to about 2021). Concerning the study at large: Newly diagnosed Graves' disease patients had taken antithyroid drugs for less than 3 months. Peripheral blood TCR sequencing and RNA sequencing compared persistent Graves' disease patients with newly diagnosed Graves' disease patients. The study took place in China and was registered as a clinical trial. A total of approximately 35 samples underwent TCR sequencing: some 13 from persistent and around 20 from newly diagnosed Graves' disease patients.

Overall results and qualifications from the work: Compared with newly diagnosed patients, patients with persistent Graves' disease had lower TCR Shannon entropy and fewer highly expanded clones, which suggests clonal expansion. As a limitation, the authors acknowledged that the small sample size may reduce accuracy. Only peripheral blood was studied, because thyroid tissue, the primary lesion, was inaccessible. Preferential use of TRBV28, TRBJ1-2 and TRBJ2-5 was observed in persistent disease, whereas TRBV20-1 and TRBJ2-1 were favored in newly diagnosed disease. Sequencing and analysis were limited to the TCR beta chain. A larger number of public clonotypes was shared among persistent patients (about 2,700) than among newly diagnosed patients (approximately 930).

These data also formed part of another study, on T cells in Graves' hyperthyroidism and ophthalmopathy. As described in the second report: A patient counted as having stable Graves' hyperthyroidism if no progression to ophthalmopathy occurred over 18 months of follow-up. Hyperthyroidism patients were aged 18 to 65 years and newly diagnosed, with disease duration of less than 2 months. Exclusion was applied to patients with uncontrolled infections, other autoimmune diseases, pregnancy or lactation. Diagnoses were based on clinical symptoms, serum thyroxine and TRAb, thyroid ultrasound and orbital computed tomography. The TCR CDR3 was subjected to a first round of RT-PCR using the HTBI primer set and the Qiagen OneStep RT-PCR kit. Most expanded thyroid clonotypes (frequency above 0.001) were also detected in blood, a finding suggesting that blood repertoires may reflect thyroid immune responses. A model built on a 13 V-J signature distinguished ophthalmopathy from stable hyperthyroidism, reaching 85% to 90% sensitivity and about 81% specificity in cross-validation and 80%/75% in testing. In validation, the model predicted progression to ophthalmopathy with roughly 66% sensitivity and 72% to 85% specificity, a median of roughly seven months before onset. TCR V-J signatures able to tell the groups apart were searched for in a discovery cohort of 90 to 100 patients, of whom 43 had Graves' ophthalmopathy and roughly 57 had stable Graves' hyperthyroidism. Prospective prediction of ophthalmopathy was tested in an independent validation cohort consisting of under 20 hyperthyroidism patients and 17 patients who later progressed to ophthalmopathy. The 100 discovery patients were randomly split 7:3 into training and test sets. Thyroid tissue and blood T-cell repertoires from roughly six Graves' hyperthyroidism patients were also compared in the study. Once sampling was done, hyperthyroidism patients were given methimazole at a starting dose of 30 mg daily, whereas ophthalmopathy patients were given high-dose intravenous methylprednisolone. Libraries were constructed in a second round of multiplex PCR, after which size selection and purification were carried out. Paired-end sequencing of the libraries was performed with 100 bp reads on an Illumina HiSeq2000. SOAPnuke was used to process the raw data, with reads discarded if the reads contained adapters or uncalled bases, had a mean Phred below 15, or lacked an exact constant-primer or identifier match. High-quality paired reads were merged with COPE v1.2.5, and unique nucleotide sequences were defined as clonotypes. Clonotypes were aligned to IMGT TRBV, TRBD and TRBJ reference segments using MiTCR v1.1. The analysis included only V-J combinations with a frequency above 0.0001, which together covered approximately 99% of the repertoires. The TCS score was defined as F50 (clonal expansion) divided by E x V (chaos), with BLOSUM62-based TCRdist calculated between CDR3 peptides within each V-J. Welch's t-statistics and random forest reduced some 510 V-J features to roughly 13, which were used in a naive Bayes classifier (R e1071). No statistical method was used to fix the sample size in advance, and group allocation was not hidden from the investigators. TCR Vbeta CDR3 sequencing of 120 to 150 peripheral blood samples (43 ophthalmopathy, approximately 80 hyperthyroidism and roughly 17 progressor patients) is reported in the paper.

The sequence links TRBV29-1 to TRBJ2-1; the D gene is possibly TRBD1 or TRBD2, each agreeing over 5 bases. The input for sequencing was peripheral blood mononuclear cells (PBMCs), taken at new diagnosis, from a patient treated with antithyroid drugs. The sequence was collected from a man aged 40-55 years with Graves disease. Donor details come from another sample of the same person, matched by shared clones. CDR3 protein: CSVEKGPNEQFF. The sequence in DNA is TGCAGCGTTGAAAAGGGACCCAATGAGCAGTTCTTC.